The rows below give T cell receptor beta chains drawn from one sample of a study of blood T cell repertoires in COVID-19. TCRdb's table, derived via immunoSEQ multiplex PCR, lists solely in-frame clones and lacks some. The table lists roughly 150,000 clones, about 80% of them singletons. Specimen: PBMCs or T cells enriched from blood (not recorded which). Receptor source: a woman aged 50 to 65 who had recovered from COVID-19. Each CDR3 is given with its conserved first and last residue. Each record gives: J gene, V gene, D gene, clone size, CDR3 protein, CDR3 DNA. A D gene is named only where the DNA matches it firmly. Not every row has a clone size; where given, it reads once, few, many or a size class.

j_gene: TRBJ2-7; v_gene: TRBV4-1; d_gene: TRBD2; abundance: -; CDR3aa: CASSQEGEGTYEQYF; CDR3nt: TGCGCCAGCAGCCAAGAAGGGGAGGGAACCTACGAGCAGTACTTC
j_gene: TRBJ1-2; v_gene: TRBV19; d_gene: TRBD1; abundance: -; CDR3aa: CASRRQGPNYGYTF; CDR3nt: TGTGCCAGTAGACGACAGGGCCCTAACTATGGCTACACCTTC
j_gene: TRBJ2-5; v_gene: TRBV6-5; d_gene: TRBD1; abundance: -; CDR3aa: CASMLTGGSETQYF; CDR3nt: TGTGCCAGCATGTTGACAGGGGGGTCAGAGACCCAGTACTTC
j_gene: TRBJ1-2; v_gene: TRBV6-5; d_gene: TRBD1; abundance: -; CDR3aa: CASSYSGQGYYGYTF; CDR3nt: TGTGCCAGCAGTTACTCGGGACAGGGTTACTATGGCTACACCTTC
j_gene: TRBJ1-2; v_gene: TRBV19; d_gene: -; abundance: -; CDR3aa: CASSPVLDGQRYGYTF; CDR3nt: TGTGCCAGTAGTCCCGTCTTGGACGGACAGAGGTATGGCTACACCTTC
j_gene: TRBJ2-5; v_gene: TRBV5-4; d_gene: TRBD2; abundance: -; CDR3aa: CASSPSGRQIQETQYF; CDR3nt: TGTGCCAGCAGTCCTAGCGGGCGACAGATCCAAGAGACCCAGTACTTC
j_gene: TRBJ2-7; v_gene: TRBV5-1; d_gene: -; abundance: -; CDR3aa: CASSLGAGVNYEQYF; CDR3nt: TGCGCCAGCAGCTTGGGGGCAGGGGTGAACTACGAGCAGTACTTC
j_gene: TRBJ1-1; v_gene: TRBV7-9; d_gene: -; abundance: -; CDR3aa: CASSLFGGMNTEAFF; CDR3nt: TGTGCCAGCAGCTTATTTGGGGGGATGAACACTGAAGCTTTCTTT
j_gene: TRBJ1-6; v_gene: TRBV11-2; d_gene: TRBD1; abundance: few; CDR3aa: CASSFLSTGTLHF; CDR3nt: TGTGCCAGCAGCTTCCTTTCGACAGGGACCCTCCACTTT
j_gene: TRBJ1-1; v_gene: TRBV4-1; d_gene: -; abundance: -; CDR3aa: CASSLGRGSNTEAFF; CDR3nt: TGCGCCAGCAGCCTCGGGCGGGGCTCGAACACTGAAGCTTTCTTT
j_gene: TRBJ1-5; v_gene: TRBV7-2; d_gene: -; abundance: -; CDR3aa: CASSIKLTGDSNQPQHF; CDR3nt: TGTGCCAGCAGCATCAAATTGACAGGCGATAGCAATCAGCCCCAGCATTTT
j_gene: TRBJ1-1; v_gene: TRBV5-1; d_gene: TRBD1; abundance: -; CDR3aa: CASSMTGYTEAFF; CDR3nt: TGCGCCAGCAGCATGACAGGGTATACTGAAGCTTTCTTT
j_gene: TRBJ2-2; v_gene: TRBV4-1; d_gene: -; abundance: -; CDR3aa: CASSPGPGTLHTGELFF; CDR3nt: TGCGCCAGCAGCCCTGGTCCCGGGACTCTTCACACCGGGGAGCTGTTTTTT
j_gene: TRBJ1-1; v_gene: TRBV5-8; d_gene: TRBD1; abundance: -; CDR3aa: CASSNPGGRYTEAFF; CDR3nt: TGTGCCAGCAGCAATCCAGGGGGTCGTTACACTGAAGCTTTCTTT
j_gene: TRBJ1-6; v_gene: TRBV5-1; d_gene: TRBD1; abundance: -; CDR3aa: CASSLVGGQGSSPLHF; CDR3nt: TGCGCCAGCAGCTTGGTGGGTGGACAGGGGAGTTCACCCCTCCACTTT
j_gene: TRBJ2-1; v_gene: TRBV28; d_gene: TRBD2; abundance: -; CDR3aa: CASSYLSGGAGNEQFF; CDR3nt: TGTGCCAGCAGTTACCTCAGCGGGGGGGCCGGGAATGAGCAGTTCTTC
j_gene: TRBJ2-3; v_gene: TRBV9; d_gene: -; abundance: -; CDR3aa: CASSPEAGLTDTQYF; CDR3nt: TGTGCCAGCAGCCCAGAAGCGGGCCTCACAGATACGCAGTATTTT
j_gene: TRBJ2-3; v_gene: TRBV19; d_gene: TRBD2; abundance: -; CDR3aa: CASSIRAGGIADTQYF; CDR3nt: TGTGCCAGTAGTATCCGAGCGGGGGGGATCGCAGATACGCAGTATTTT
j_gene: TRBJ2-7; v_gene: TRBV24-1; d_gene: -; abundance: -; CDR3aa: CATSGTDSYEQYF; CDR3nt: TGTGCCACCAGTGGAACAGACTCCTACGAGCAGTACTTC
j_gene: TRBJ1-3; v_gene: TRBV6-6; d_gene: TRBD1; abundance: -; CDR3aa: CASSPGTASYGGLSGNTIYF; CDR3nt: TGTGCCAGCAGTCCCGGGACAGCATCATACGGGGGTCTCTCTGGAAACACCATATATTTT
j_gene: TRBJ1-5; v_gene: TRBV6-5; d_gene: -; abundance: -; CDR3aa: CASSQRGGNQPQHF; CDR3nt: TGTGCCAGCAGTCAAAGGGGCGGCAATCAGCCCCAGCATTTT
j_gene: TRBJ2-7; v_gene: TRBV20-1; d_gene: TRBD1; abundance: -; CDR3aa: CSASETGGYEQYF; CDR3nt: TGCAGTGCTAGTGAGACAGGGGGGTATGAGCAGTACTTC
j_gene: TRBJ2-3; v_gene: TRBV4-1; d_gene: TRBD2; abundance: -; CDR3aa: CASSQDILAGGRQKRNTQYF; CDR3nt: TGCGCCAGCAGCCAAGACATACTAGCGGGGGGGCGACAAAAGCGTAATACGCAGTATTTT
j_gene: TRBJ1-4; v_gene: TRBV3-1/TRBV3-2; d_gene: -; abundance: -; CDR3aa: CASSQGWEIGSEEKLFF; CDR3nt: TGTGCCAGCAGCCAAGGGTGGGAGATAGGGTCAGAGGAAAAACTGTTTTTT
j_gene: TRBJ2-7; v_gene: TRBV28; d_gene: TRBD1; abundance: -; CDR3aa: CASSPVGGQGRYEQYF; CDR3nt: TGTGCCAGCAGTCCAGTGGGAGGACAGGGTCGGTACGAGCAGTACTTC
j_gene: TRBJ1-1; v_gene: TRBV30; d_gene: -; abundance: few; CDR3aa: CAWKLQGHAFF; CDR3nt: TGTGCCTGGAAGCTCCAGGGGCACGCTTTCTTT
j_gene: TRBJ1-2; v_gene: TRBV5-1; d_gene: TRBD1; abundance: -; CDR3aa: CASSLVRGRENGYTF; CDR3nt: TGCGCCAGCAGCTTGGTAAGGGGGCGCGAAAATGGCTACACCTTC
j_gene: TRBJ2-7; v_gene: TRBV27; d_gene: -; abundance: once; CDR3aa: CASSLRGGYEQYF; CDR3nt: TGTGCCAGCAGTTTAAGGGGTGGTTACGAGCAGTACTTC
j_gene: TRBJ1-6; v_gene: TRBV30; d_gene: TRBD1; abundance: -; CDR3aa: CAWSLGDRDNSPLHF; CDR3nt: TGTGCCTGGAGCCTAGGGGACAGGGATAATTCACCCCTCCACTTT
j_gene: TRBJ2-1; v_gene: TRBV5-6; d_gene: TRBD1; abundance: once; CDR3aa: CASSQTGVASNEQFF; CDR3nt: TGTGCCAGCAGCCAAACAGGGGTGGCGAGCAATGAGCAGTTCTTC
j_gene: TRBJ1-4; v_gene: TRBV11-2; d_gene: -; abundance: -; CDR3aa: CASSLQASAKEKLFF; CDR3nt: TGTGCCAGCAGCTTGCAGGCGTCGGCGAAGGAAAAACTGTTTTTT
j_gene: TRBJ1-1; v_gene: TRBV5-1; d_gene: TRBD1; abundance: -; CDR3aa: CASTRQGATMYTEAFF; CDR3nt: TGCGCCAGCACTAGACAGGGGGCGACCATGTACACTGAAGCTTTCTTT
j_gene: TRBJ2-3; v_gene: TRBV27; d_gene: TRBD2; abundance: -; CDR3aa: CASSLAGGPRAGDTQYF; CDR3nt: TGTGCCAGCAGTTTAGCGGGGGGGCCGAGGGCAGGAGATACGCAGTATTTT
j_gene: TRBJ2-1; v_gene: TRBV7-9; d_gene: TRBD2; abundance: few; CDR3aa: CASSLSTHSGGAFNEQFF; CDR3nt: TGTGCCAGCAGCTTGAGCACCCATAGCGGGGGGGCCTTCAATGAGCAGTTCTTC
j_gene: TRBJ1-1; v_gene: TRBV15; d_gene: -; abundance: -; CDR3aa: CATSRDRLAREAFF; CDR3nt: TGTGCCACCAGCAGAGATAGATTGGCGCGGGAAGCTTTCTTT
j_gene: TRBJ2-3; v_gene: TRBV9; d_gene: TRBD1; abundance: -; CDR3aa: CASSPMGTGSDTQYF; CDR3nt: TGTGCCAGCAGCCCGATGGGGACAGGGTCAGATACGCAGTATTTT
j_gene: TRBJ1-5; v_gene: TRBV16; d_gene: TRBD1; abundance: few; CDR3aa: CASSQRTGNNQPQHF; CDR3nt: TGTGCCAGCAGCCAACGGACAGGGAACAATCAGCCCCAGCATTTT
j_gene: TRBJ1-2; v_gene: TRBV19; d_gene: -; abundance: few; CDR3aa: CASCPATCGYTF; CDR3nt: TGTGCCAGTTGTCCCGCGACATGTGGCTACACCTTC
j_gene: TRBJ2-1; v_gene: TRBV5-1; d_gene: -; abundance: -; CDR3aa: CASSFESDSYNEQFF; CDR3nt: TGCGCCAGCAGCTTTGAGAGTGACTCCTACAATGAGCAGTTCTTC
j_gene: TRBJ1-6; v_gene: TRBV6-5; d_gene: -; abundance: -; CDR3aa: CASKQGNDNSPLHF; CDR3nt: TGTGCCAGCAAACAGGGCAATGATAATTCACCCCTCCACTTT
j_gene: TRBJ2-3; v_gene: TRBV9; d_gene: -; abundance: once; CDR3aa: CASSVDISSTDTQYF; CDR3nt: TGTGCCAGCAGCGTTGACATATCTAGCACAGATACGCAGTATTTT
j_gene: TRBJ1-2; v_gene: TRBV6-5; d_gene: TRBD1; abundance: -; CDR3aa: CASQIGAGGWDGYTF; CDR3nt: TGTGCCAGCCAGATCGGGGCAGGGGGCTGGGATGGCTACACCTTC
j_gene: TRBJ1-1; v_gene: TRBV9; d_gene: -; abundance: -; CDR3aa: CASSAEDGQRGMAFF; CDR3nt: TGTGCCAGCAGCGCCGAAGATGGGCAGAGGGGGATGGCTTTCTTT